This is a list of T cell receptor beta chains from one sample in a study of high-grade serous ovarian cancer treatment subgroups. Repertoires were generated with immunoSEQ multiplex PCR, while TCRdb's copy carries only in-frame clones and drops some. The sample has 15,000 or so clones; around 85% are singletons. Sequenced input: tumor tissue. The receptor set was obtained from a human donor with high-grade serous ovarian cancer. CDR3s include the opening cysteine and the closing phenylalanine or tryptophan. The listing skips clone size in some rows; elsewhere it reads once, few, many or a size class.

v_gene | abundance | CDR3aa
TRBV5-1 | NA | CASSSGRAEGGYTF
TRBV5-1 | once | CASSLTGSDTQYF
TRBV14 | once | CASSQVSASYEQYF
TRBV4-1 | NA | CASSHHTSEYEQYF
TRBV2 | NA | CASSGGQAGRMETQYF
TRBV2 | NA | CASSPGRTNEKLFF
TRBV6-1 | few | CASSEAYRERF
TRBV5-1 | once | CANSLGRGAEKLFF
TRBV4-3 | NA | CASSQDVGGSATDTQYF
TRBV16 | once | CASSQSEGYQETQYF
TRBV19 | once | CATKGLTGEAYNEQFF
TRBV11-2 | NA | CASRPGGRGVEKLFF
TRBV9 | NA | CASSVAAGLHNEQFF
TRBV5-6 | NA | CASSVAGGSGELFF
TRBV6-1 | NA | CASRKRGTNEKLFF
TRBV5-1 | NA | CASSLLAGVATDTQYF
TRBV7-7 | NA | CASSFGTRNTQYF
TRBV21-1 | NA | CASSKGLARRVYTSNTGELFF
TRBV7-8 | NA | CASSADRGPTDTQYF
TRBV2 | NA | CASSASYEQYF
TRBV6-1 | NA | CASSALLAGGRSSYNEQFF
TRBV12-1 | NA | CASSFAGGTPPNNEQFF
TRBV19 | NA | CAIRRRNTIYF
TRBV7-2 | NA | CASRGAGDEKLFF
TRBV5-1 | NA | CASRGLAGTNYGYTF
TRBV9 | NA | CASSVAGGLWYISYEQYF
TRBV5-1 | NA | CASSSSVTGELFF
TRBV28 | NA | CASSSRDGWSYEQYF
TRBV5-1 | NA | CASSLTGQANYGYTF
TRBV7-9 | NA | CASSLEEGVIGSSYEQYF
TRBV12-5 | few | CASGSSQGSAFF
TRBV9 | NA | CASSVAGAGKGSNEQFF
TRBV7-8 | few | CASSLGDRVGDSPLHF
TRBV29-1 | NA | CSVASDRGDRGEQYF
TRBV6-6 | NA | CASSPGSPGQPQHF
TRBV19 | NA | CASSIGTVPVAFF
TRBV25-1 | NA | CASRGDRARNTEAFF
TRBV11-3 | NA | CASSQSESNQPQHF
TRBV7-2 | NA | CASSGQASGLAKNIQYF
TRBV4-1 | NA | CASSLYTGSVQTLHF
TRBV7-2 | NA | CASSLLGRGGGRANEQFF
TRBV7-9 | few | CASSLARGQQVAEQFF
TRBV20-1 | NA | CSARDEGAQYF
TRBV18 | NA | CASSQDREGRETQYF
TRBV7-2 | NA | CASSLGRGAEEAFF
TRBV7-9 | NA | CASSLLTSGYEQYF
TRBV4-2 | NA | CASSQGGGRAGARKTYEQYF
TRBV7-9 | few | CASRAGNQNYGYTF
TRBV7-9 | NA | CASSLAVGRNTEAFF
TRBV7-9 | NA | CASSNGDSLYEQYF
TRBV9 | NA | CASSVTGTSLTDTQYF
TRBV28 | NA | CASSQPEATNEKLFF
TRBV5-1 | NA | CASSLGLRDSDNEQYF
TRBV2 | NA | CASSVGAYEQYF
TRBV9 | NA | CASSVVGGGATGELFF
TRBV18 | NA | CASSPGAYEQYF
TRBV7-6 | NA | CASSLARELETQYF
TRBV5-1 | NA | CASSDLGPTGGEQYF